The 18 T cell receptor beta chains below were found in one sample sequenced in a study of T cells in localized non-small cell lung cancer. Data came from immunoSEQ multiplex PCR; TCRdb stores just in-frame clones and leaves some out. The sample yields some 20,000 clones, about 87% seen once. The sequencing used PBMCs, collected before any cancer treatment. The receptors were sampled from a man aged 40 to 75 with stage II squamous cell lung carcinoma.

The chain joins TRBV5-1 to TRBJ2-2, with D possibly matching TRBD1 (6 bases). Trimming left V 2 bases short and J 7 bases short, with 18 bases between. This CDR3 region has 16 residues. Germline CDR1 is SGHRS and CDR2 is YFSETQ. CDR3 sequence (DNA): TGCGCCAGCAGCTTTGGGGGCGTAAATATTGGCGGGGAGCTGTTTTTT. Translating it yields CASSFGGVNIGGELFF.

This chain joins TRBV10-1 and TRBJ1-2, with 7 positions matching TRBD1. This CDR3 is 18 amino acids long. Germline CDR1 reads WNHNN; CDR2 reads SYGVQD (reference sequence). Unmatched junction bases numbered 23, after V lost 9 bases and J lost 4 bases. The chain's CDR3 is CARLPWRQGEVRVYGYTF. The CDR3 DNA is TGCGCCAGGCTTCCTTGGCGGCAGGGGGAAGTTCGTGTCTATGGCTACACCTTC.

This clone occurred once. The genes are TRBV10-3 and TRBJ2-2; the D gene is possibly TRBD1 (5 bases). The CDR3 loop spans 15 amino acids. V shed 8 bases and J shed 0 bases, with 13 bases lying between them. The V gene's germline CDR1 is ENHRY and CDR2 SYGVKD. CDR3 region: CAIGRQYANTGELFF. The DNA for the CDR3 is TGTGCCATCGGACGACAGTACGCGAACACCGGGGAGCTGTTTTTT.

This clone was seen only a few times. This chain connects TRBV5-6 to TRBJ2-7; 7 nucleotides agree with TRBD1. Germline CDR1 is SGHDT and CDR2 is YYEEEE. The J segment lost 4 bases and the V segment lost 6 bases, leaving 13 bases of the junction unmatched. This CDR3 has 15 residues. CDR3 loop: CASTSLDRFDYEQYF. The CDR3 DNA reads as TGTGCCAGCACTTCTCTGGACAGGTTTGATTACGAGCAGTACTTC.

The gene calls are TRBV30 and TRBJ2-3, with a weak D call TRBD2 (5 bases). This CDR3 has 16 amino acids. Germline assignment: CDR1 GTSNPN and CDR2 SVGIG (reference sequence). V was cut by 4 bases and J by 2 bases, with 19 bases left in between. CDR3: CAWIPISRGVTDTQYF. In nucleotides, the CDR3 is TGTGCCTGGATACCCATCAGCCGGGGAGTCACAGATACGCAGTATTTT.

This clone was recorded only once. The chain uses TRBV6-1 and TRBJ1-2, with 12 nucleotides matching TRBD1. The V and J ends lost 7 bases and 11 bases, in that order; junction bases with no gene match: 14. CDR1 MNHNS and CDR2 SASEGT come from the germline V gene. This CDR3 has 15 amino acids. CDR3 nucleotides: TGTGCCAGCACCTTGACCGGGACAGGGGGCCGAGGATACACCTTC. It translates to CASTLTGTGGRGYTF.

The gene calls are TRBV18 and TRBJ2-7, with D maybe TRBD2 (6 bases). The germline V gene encodes CDR1 KGHSH and CDR2 LQKENI. With 4 bases removed from V and 0 bases from J, the gap between germline ends came to 10 bases. This CDR3 is 14 amino acids long. CDR3 residues: CASSLGGSSYEQYF. CDR3 nucleotide sequence: TGTGCCAGCTCACTGGGGGGTAGCTCCTACGAGCAGTACTTC.

The chain carries TRBV5-1 and TRBJ2-2, with 9 bases identical to TRBD2. The germline V gene encodes CDR1 SGHRS and CDR2 YFSETQ. V lost 4 bases to trimming and J lost 3 bases; unmatched junction nucleotides: 7. The CDR3 is made up of 16 amino acids. The CDR3 here is CASSLTTSGYTGELFF. The CDR3 bases are TGCGCCAGCAGCCTGACTACTAGCGGGTACACCGGGGAGCTGTTTTTT.

The chain uses TRBV7-6 and TRBJ2-1, with D uncertain. The CDR3 spans 12 residues. Trimming removed 0 bases at V and 8 bases at J, with 5 bases between. CDR1 SGHVS and CDR2 FNYEAQ come from the germline V gene. Here the CDR3 DNA reads TGTGCCAGCAGCTTAGCCGACTATGAGCAGTTCTTC. It specifies CASSLADYEQFF.

The chain couples TRBV5-5 to TRBJ2-7; D possibly uses TRBD1 or TRBD2 (5 bases each). CDR1 is SGHKS and CDR2 is YYEKEE in the germline V gene (reference sequence). Deletions cut 6 bases from V and 3 bases from J, with 16 bases between. The CDR3 runs 14 residues. For the CDR3, the DNA is TGTGCCAGCACCTCGAGGGGTTCCAGCTACGAGCAGTACTTC. This codes for CASTSRGSSYEQYF.

CDR3 nucleotides: TGTGCCATCAGTGACGACAGCTATAATTCACCCCTCCACTTT. This gives the protein CAISDDSYNSPLHF. V is TRBV10-3 and J is TRBJ1-6; a weak D match, TRBD1 (5 bases). Trimming cost V 3 bases and J 3 bases, with 6 bases left between them. The germline gives CDR1 ENHRY, CDR2 SYGVKD. This CDR3 contains 14 residues.

V and J are TRBV10-2 and TRBJ1-5, with D unresolved. CDR1 WSHSY and CDR2 SAAADI come from the germline V gene. The CDR3 has 15 amino acids. Trimming left V 3 bases short and J 0 bases short, with 9 bases between. As DNA, the CDR3 is TGCGCCAGCAGTGAAAGGCTGATTAGCAATCAGCCCCAGCATTTT. Protein product: CASSERLISNQPQHF.

This clone was seen a few times. The V call is TRBV4-2, the J call TRBJ2-3; no firm D call. From germline, CDR1 is LGHNA and CDR2 YNFKEQ. The CDR3 runs 13 residues. Trimming took off 1 base at V and 5 bases at J, with 7 bases between the two ends. The CDR3 nucleotides read TGTGCCAGCAGCCAAGTGTACGGAGATACGCAGTATTTT. Amino acid sequence: CASSQVYGDTQYF.

The rearrangement uses TRBV6-5 and TRBJ2-5; D gene ambiguous. This CDR3 contains 13 residues. Deletions cut 7 bases from V and 3 bases from J, with 12 bases between. CDR1 is MNHEY and CDR2 is SVGAGI in the germline V gene. CDR3 loop: CASTGVRKETQYF. The DNA of the CDR3 is TGTGCCAGCACGGGTGTGCGGAAAGAGACCCAGTACTTC.

Worth noting for this clone: Distinct nucleotide sequences in the sample also encode this CDR3. The CDR3 here is CASSEGSAGGGETQYF. The DNA for the CDR3 is TGTGCCAGCAGCGAAGGTTCGGCTGGGGGAGGGGAGACCCAGTACTTC. The V and J genes are TRBV25-1 and TRBJ2-5, with 7 bases that match TRBD2. The CDR3 extends over 16 amino acids. CDR1 and CDR2 from the germline V gene are MGHDK and SYGVNS. V shed 6 bases and J 5 bases; nucleotides not matched to a gene: 15.

The V gene is TRBV7-2, the J gene TRBJ2-7; 7 bases map to TRBD2. Germline V lookup: CDR1 SGHTA, CDR2 FQGNSA. The CDR3 is 13 amino acids. V shed 5 bases, J shed 5 bases, and the junction held 6 bases outside the gene matches. CDR3 nucleotide sequence: TGTGCCAGCAGCGAAACTAGCGACCACGAGCAGTACTTC. Protein: CASSETSDHEQYF.

V gene TRBV5-1 combines with J gene TRBJ1-2; 7 bases map to TRBD1. The V and J ends lost 4 bases and 4 bases, in that order; junction bases with no gene match: 10. Germline CDR1 and CDR2: SGHRS and YFSETQ. The CDR3 is 15 amino acids. CDR3 DNA: TGCGCCAGCAGCCCAGGCGGACAGGCTCTCTATGGCTACACCTTC. This translates into CASSPGGQALYGYTF. The entire variable domain, with the rest obtained from reference TRBV5-1 and TRBJ1-2, is as follows: KAGVTQTPRYLIKTRGQQVTLSCSPISGHRSVSWYQQTPGQGLQFLFEYFSETQRNKGNFPGRFSGRQFSNSRSEMNVSTLELGDSALYLCASSPGGQALYGYTFGSGTRLTVV.

This clone was found once. The chain carries TRBV19 and TRBJ1-5, with 7 positions matching TRBD1. The trim removed 6 bases at V and 4 bases at J, leaving 9 bases unmatched. Germline V gene sequence: CDR1 LNHDA, CDR2 SQIVND (reference sequence). The CDR3 is made up of 15 amino acids. CDR3 sequence (DNA): TGTGCCAGTAGCCAATCCCCGGGACAGAATCAGCCCCAGCATTTT. Translated, it gives CASSQSPGQNQPQHF.